One T cell receptor beta chain is described in this entry. The CDR3 runs 14 residues. Germline CDR1 SGHRS, CDR2 YFSETQ. V dropped 7 bases and J dropped 5; count of bases not matched to a gene: 9. This entry comes from a study of blood T cell repertoires in COVID-19. In the study overall: Italy, Spain and the United States were the sources of the convalescent and acute COVID-19 samples.

TCRdb's copy holds only in-frame clones and misses some; the assay was immunoSEQ multiplex PCR. Among roughly 250,000 clones listed, 91% were seen once. Material: PBMCs or T cells enriched from blood (not recorded which). V gene TRBV5-1 combines with J gene TRBJ2-7, with 10 bases fitting TRBD1. This receptor was identified in a human donor in a cohort exposed to, infected with or recovered from COVID-19 (not recorded which). The donor label of this sample is uncertain. CDR3 loop: CASRPGQGSHEQYF. The CDR3, as DNA: TGCGCCAGCCGACCGGGACAGGGGAGCCACGAGCAGTACTTC.